This T cell receptor beta chain comes out of a study of blood T cell repertoires in COVID-19 (TCRdb year 2020). About the study as a whole: Collaborator samples came from the United States, Italy and Spain and covered acute and convalescent phases of COVID-19. The material from the prospective study consisted of cDNA or gDNA derived from T cells, B-cell-depleted T cells, or PBMCs. Subjects who had been exposed to COVID-19, were actively infected with it, or had recovered from it provided the deeply sampled blood TCRbeta repertoires that made up the dataset. The repertoires were made available in a free public database intended to serve as a resource for research on the immune response to SARS-CoV-2. Samples came from the ongoing ImmuneRACE study (first 160 participants) plus 1,254 subjects from 6 global collaborators. Sample metadata almost always included a de-identified subject ID, COVID-19 status, age in years and sex. Where available, HLA class I and class II types were obtained from metadata supplied by the sample provider rather than from assay-based typing. Overall study results and their limits: The amount of clinical and demographic metadata varied by source and participant and was provided uncurated.

Collaborating institutions collected whole blood in K2EDTA tubes following their own protocols. For TCRbeta analysis, collaborator samples were shipped as frozen whole blood, as isolated PBMCs, or as DNA extracted from either sample type. TCRbeta CDR3 regions were amplified from genomic DNA using the immunoSEQ Assay, a bias-controlled multiplex PCR. Turning to the authors' computational methods: Within the assay, amplification of reference gene primers was used to estimate how many nucleated cells each sample contained. Sequence reads were collapsed and filtered to measure the absolute abundance of every unique TCRbeta CDR3 rearrangement. For each sample, productive Simpson clonality was calculated by taking the square root of Simpson's diversity index across productive rearrangements. This is the immuneACCESS table as TCRdb keeps it, with only in-frame sequences that have V and J called. A part of the clones is gone; compared with another copy, unresolved V genes explain less than half, and the rest is unexplained. V, J and clone size are those of that table, while D and trimming were read from the DNA. The table for this sample lists fewer than 15,000 clones; roughly 84% of them were counted only once. Approximately 2.5% of the sample goes to the ten largest clones.

The germline V gene gives CDR1 as SGHNT and CDR2 as YENEEA. The CDR3 starts with the cysteine, ends with the phenylalanine, and has 17 residues. The entry retains the CDR3 DNA only, 51 bases that are in frame from base 1. Trimmed from V: 5 bases; trimmed from J: 0 bases; junction bases lacking a gene match: 7. Turning to this clone: Which antigen it targets is not known. The record has no base qualities; no much larger clone is one base away.

The chain was built from TRBV11-3 and TRBJ1-6; 7 central nucleotides agree with TRBD1. Sequencing input: peripheral blood. This sequence originates from a human donor in a cohort sampled during active COVID-19. At the DNA level, the sequence is TGTGCCAGCAGCCGCGACCGGGACAGCTCCTATAATTCACCCCTCCACTTT. It is translated as CASSRDRDSSYNSPLHF.